These 9 T cell receptor beta chains were all obtained from the same sample, sequenced in a study of T cell repertoires in cytomegalovirus infection (dated by TCRdb to the late 2010s). Antigens for these TCRs are unknown. Reads for this sample came from an Illumina HiSeq 1500. In-frame beta chains were kept once TCRdb had trimmed the public reads at Q25 with fastp and called clones with MiXCR. Rows are combined by CDR3 protein, so each entry shows the most common genes and DNA. The sample has 550,000 to 700,000 distinct CDR3 sequences on record, about 39% of them singletons. More than 40% of the sample is taken by the ten largest. The treatment or condition label corresponds to: in vitro stimulation with specific CMV peptide epitopes to enrich CMV-specific T cells. The specimen comprised cultured PBMCs, sampled from culture after CMV antigen stimulation. The receptors come from a human donor in good health (CMV status not recorded). Some clones in this sample may be carry-over from other donors' samples.

This rearrangement joins TRBV7-4 to TRBJ2-3; D might be TRBD2 (6 bases). The CDR3 runs to 15 residues. Germline loops: CDR1 SGHVT, CDR2 SQSDAQ. V lost 4 bases to trimming and J lost 2 bases, with 13 bases between them. CDR3 amino acids: CASSSAGPFTDTQYF. The CDR3 DNA reads TGTGCCAGCAGCTCAGCGGGCCCCTTCACAGATACGCAGTATTTT.

This clonotype was detected a few times. The gene calls are TRBV6-6 and TRBJ2-2; D might be TRBD1 (5 bases). CDR3 length: 16 residues. CDR1 is MNHNY and CDR2 is SVGAGI in the germline V gene (reference sequence). The ends were cut back, 5 bases at V and 1 base at J, with 14 bases in the middle. CDR3 in amino acids: CASSHPSRVNTGELFF. CDR3 DNA sequence: TGTGCCAGCAGTCACCCGAGCAGGGTGAACACCGGGGAGCTGTTTTTT.

The chain couples TRBV7-9 to TRBJ1-2; 7 bases agree with TRBD1. CDR3 length: 17 amino acids. The V gene's germline CDR1 is SEHNR and CDR2 FQNEAQ (reference sequence). J lost 3 bases, V lost 1 base, and 11 bases had no gene match. The CDR3 DNA reads TGTGCCAGCAGCTTAGGAGACCTTCGACAGGGTGACTATGGCTACACCTTC. Its translation: CASSLGDLRQGDYGYTF.

This clonotype was found a few times. Germline is not matched at one junction end, which may reflect a read error. The chain links TRBV27 to TRBJ2-1, with D possibly TRBD2 on 6 matching bases. The CDR3 loop spans 12 amino acids. Germline V gene sequence: CDR1 MNHEY, CDR2 SMNVEV (reference sequence). The CDR3 coding sequence is TGTGCCAGCAGTCGTTTCCGGGACTCCCCGCTCTTC. This gives the protein CASSRFRDSPLF.

V and J are TRBV7-8 and TRBJ2-3; the D is unclear. The CDR3 is made up of 14 amino acids. V dropped 5 bases and J dropped 2 bases, with 11 bases sitting between them. The V gene's germline CDR1 is SGHVS and CDR2 FQNEAQ. This CDR3 reads CASSPIRNTDTQYF. The CDR3 DNA reads as TGTGCCAGCAGCCCGATTCGAAACACAGATACGCAGTATTTT.

The chain carries TRBV4-2 and TRBJ2-5; D is uncertain. CDR1 and CDR2 (germline): LGHNA, YNFKEQ. The V gene lost 0 bases and the J gene lost 1 base, with 9 bases spanning the gap. CDR3 length equals 15 residues. The CDR3 loop reads CASSQDSLSQETQYF. CDR3 sequence (DNA): TGTGCCAGCAGCCAAGATAGCCTCTCCCAAGAGACCCAGTACTTC.

The CDR3 DNA sequence: TGTGCCAGCGGCTCTCGTGGTCCGAGAGGCTACACCTTC. This codes for CASGSRGPRGYTF. The chain has TRBV12-3 or TRBV12-4 and TRBJ1-2; D gene uncertain. V was cut by 8 bases and J by 8 bases, with 18 bases left in between. CDR3 length: 13 residues.

The V gene is TRBV15, the J gene TRBJ2-1; 9 bases align to TRBD2. This CDR3 is 17 amino acids long. V lost 1 base, J lost 6 bases, and 10 bases stayed unmatched. The V gene's germline CDR1 is LNHNV and CDR2 YYDKDF (reference sequence). CDR3 bases: TGTGCCACCAGCAGAGGAAGAACGTGGACTAGCGCCAATGAGCAGTTCTTC. This translates into CATSRGRTWTSANEQFF.

The gene calls are TRBV4-1 and TRBJ2-1; 14 positions agree with TRBD2. The CDR3 is 16 amino acids. The V and J ends lost 5 bases and 7 bases, in that order; junction bases with no gene match: 7. CDR1 and CDR2 from the germline V gene are MGHRA and YSYEKL. The CDR3 here is CASSASGLAGANEQFF. Here the CDR3 DNA reads TGCGCCAGCAGCGCATCGGGACTAGCGGGAGCAAATGAGCAGTTCTTC.